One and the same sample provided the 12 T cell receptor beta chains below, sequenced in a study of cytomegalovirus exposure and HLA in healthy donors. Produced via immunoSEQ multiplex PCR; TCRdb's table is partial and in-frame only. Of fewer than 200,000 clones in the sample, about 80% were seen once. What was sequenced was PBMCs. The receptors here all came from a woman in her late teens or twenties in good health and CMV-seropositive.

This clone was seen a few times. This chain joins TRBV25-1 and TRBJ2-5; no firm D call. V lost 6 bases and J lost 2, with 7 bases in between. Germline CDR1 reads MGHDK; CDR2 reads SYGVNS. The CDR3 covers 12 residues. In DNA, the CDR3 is TGTGCCAGCAGCAGATATCAAGAGACCCAGTACTTC. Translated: CASSRYQETQYF.

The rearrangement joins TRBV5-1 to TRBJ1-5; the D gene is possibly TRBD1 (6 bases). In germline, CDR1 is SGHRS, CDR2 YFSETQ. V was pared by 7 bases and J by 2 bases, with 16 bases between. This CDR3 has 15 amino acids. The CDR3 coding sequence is TGCGCCAGCTCCTGGGGGCCTGGAGGCAATCAGCCCCAGCATTTT. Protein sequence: CASSWGPGGNQPQHF. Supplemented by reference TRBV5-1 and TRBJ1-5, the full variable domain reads KAGVTQTPRYLIKTRGQQVTLSCSPISGHRSVSWYQQTPGQGLQFLFEYFSETQRNKGNFPGRFSGRQFSNSRSEMNVSTLELGDSALYLCASSWGPGGNQPQHFGDGTRLSIL.

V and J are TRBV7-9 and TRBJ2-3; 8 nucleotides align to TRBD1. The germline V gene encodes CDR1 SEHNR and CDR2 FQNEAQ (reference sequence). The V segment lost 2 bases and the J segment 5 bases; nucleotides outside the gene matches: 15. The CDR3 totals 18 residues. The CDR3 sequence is CASSLFPRGGQGVDTQYF. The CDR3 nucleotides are TGTGCCAGCAGCTTATTCCCCCGCGGCGGACAGGGTGTAGATACGCAGTATTTT.

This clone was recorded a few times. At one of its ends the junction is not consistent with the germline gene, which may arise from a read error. The CDR3 region is CASSLEQGLGTEAFF. The CDR3 DNA reads as TGCGCCAGCAGTTTGGAACAGGGATTGGGTACTGAAGCTTTCTTT. The chain is built from TRBV5-1 and TRBJ1-1; TRBD1 might be the D (6 bases). The CDR3 is made up of 15 amino acids. Germline V gene sequence: CDR1 SGHRS, CDR2 YFSETQ.

CDR3 protein: CASTGQGRTEAFF. The DNA for the CDR3 is TGTGCCAGTACGGGACAGGGGAGGACTGAAGCTTTCTTT. The chain couples TRBV19 to TRBJ1-1, with TRBD1 identical over 10 bases. The V and J ends lost 7 bases and 5 bases, in that order; junction bases with no gene match: 4. Germline values: CDR1 LNHDA, CDR2 SQIVND (reference sequence). The length of the CDR3 is 13 residues.

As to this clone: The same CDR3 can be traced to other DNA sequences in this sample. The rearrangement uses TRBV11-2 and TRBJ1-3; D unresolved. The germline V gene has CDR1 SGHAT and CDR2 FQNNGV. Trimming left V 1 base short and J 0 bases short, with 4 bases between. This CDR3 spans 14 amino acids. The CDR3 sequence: CASSLGSSGNTIYF. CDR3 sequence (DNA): TGTGCCAGCAGCTTAGGTAGCTCTGGAAACACCATATATTTT.

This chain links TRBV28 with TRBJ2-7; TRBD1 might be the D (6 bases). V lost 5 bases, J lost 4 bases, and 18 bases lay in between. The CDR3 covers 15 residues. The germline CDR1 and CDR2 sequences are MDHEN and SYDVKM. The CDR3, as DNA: TGTGCCAGCAGTGGAACAGGGACCGGGGCATACGAGCAGTACTTC. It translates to CASSGTGTGAYEQYF.

The CDR3 is CASASGTRVHTGELFF. For the CDR3, the DNA is TGTGCCAGCGCTTCCGGGACTAGGGTCCACACCGGGGAGCTGTTTTTT. The chain couples TRBV5-8 to TRBJ2-2; 8 nucleotides line up with TRBD2. The V gene end was trimmed by 7 bases and the J gene end by 3 bases; junction bases not matched to a gene: 11. From germline, CDR1 is SGHTS and CDR2 YDEGEE. CDR3 size: 16 residues.

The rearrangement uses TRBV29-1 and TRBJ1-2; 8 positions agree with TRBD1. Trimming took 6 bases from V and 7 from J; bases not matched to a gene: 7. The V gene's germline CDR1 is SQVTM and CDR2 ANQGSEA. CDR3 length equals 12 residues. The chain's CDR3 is CSVEPRGPGYTF. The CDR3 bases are TGCAGCGTCGAACCCAGGGGGCCTGGCTACACCTTC.

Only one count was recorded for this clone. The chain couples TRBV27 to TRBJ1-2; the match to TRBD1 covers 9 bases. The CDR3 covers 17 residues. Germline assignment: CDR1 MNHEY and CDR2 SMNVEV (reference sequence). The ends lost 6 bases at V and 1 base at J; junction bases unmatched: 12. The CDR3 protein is CASRQTGQGYNNYGYTF. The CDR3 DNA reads TGTGCCAGCAGGCAGACGGGACAGGGCTATAATAACTATGGCTACACCTTC.

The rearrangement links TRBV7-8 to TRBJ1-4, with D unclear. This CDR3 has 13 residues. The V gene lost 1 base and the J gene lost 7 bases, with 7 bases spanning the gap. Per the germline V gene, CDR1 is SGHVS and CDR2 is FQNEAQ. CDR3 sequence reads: CASSLDRSEKLFF. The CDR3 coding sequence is TGTGCCAGCAGCTTAGATAGGAGTGAAAAACTGTTTTTT.

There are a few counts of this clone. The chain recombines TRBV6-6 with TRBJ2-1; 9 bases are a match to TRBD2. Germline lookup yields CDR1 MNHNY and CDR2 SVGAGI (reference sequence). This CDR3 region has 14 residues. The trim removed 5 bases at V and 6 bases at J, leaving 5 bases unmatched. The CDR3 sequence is CASSRLAELNEQFF. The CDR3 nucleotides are TGTGCCAGCAGTCGACTAGCGGAACTCAATGAGCAGTTCTTC.